The 19 T cell receptor beta chains reported below all come from one sample, sequenced in a study of shared clonotypes between healthy human individuals. Only in-frame clones appear in the TCRdb table, and some are missing; sequencing was by immunoSEQ multiplex PCR. The sample holds roughly 2.1 million clones, more than 85% seen once. Positive CCR7 selection of CD45RO-negative cells yielded the naive CD8 cells, and terminally differentiated effector memory CD45RA+ cells were excluded. Sequenced sample: naive CD8+ T cells from PBMCs. These TCRs come from a man aged 18 to 35 in good health. Some clones in this sample may be carry-over from other donors' samples.

To note about this clone: The sample has other DNA sequences that encode this CDR3 too. The chain is built from TRBV5-4 and TRBJ1-2; D gene ambiguous. Germline V gene lookup returns CDR1 SGHNT and CDR2 YYREEE (reference sequence). Deletions cut 2 bases from V and 3 bases from J, with 8 bases between. The CDR3 consists of 13 residues. In nucleotides, the CDR3 is TGTGCCAGCAGCTTTAATGGGGACTATGGCTACACCTTC. Translation: CASSFNGDYGYTF.

The V and J genes are TRBV29-1 and TRBJ2-1; D might be TRBD1 (5 bases). V dropped 5 bases and J dropped 4 bases, with 9 bases sitting between them. The CDR3 totals 12 residues. Germline values: CDR1 SQVTM, CDR2 ANQGSEA. Written as DNA, the CDR3 is TGCAGCGTTTCGACAGAATACAATGAGCAGTTCTTC. Residues: CSVSTEYNEQFF.

This chain links TRBV27 with TRBJ2-7; 13 bases are shared with TRBD2. The germline V gene has CDR1 MNHEY and CDR2 SMNVEV (reference sequence). This CDR3 has 16 residues. The trim removed 6 bases at V and 5 bases at J, leaving 10 bases unmatched. CDR3 DNA: TGTGCCAGCAGCATCCTCTGGACTAGCGGGAGCCACGAGCAGTACTTC. Residues: CASSILWTSGSHEQYF.

The chain couples TRBV27 to TRBJ1-1; D remains unclear. Trimming pared 6 bases from V and 0 bases from J, leaving 11 bases between. The CDR3 sequence is 14 residues long. CDR1 is MNHEY, CDR2 SMNVEV, per germline (reference sequence). The chain's CDR3 is CASSAVAMNTEAFF. The CDR3 nucleotides are TGTGCCAGCAGCGCGGTGGCGATGAACACTGAAGCTTTCTTT.

This chain joins TRBV6-5 and TRBJ2-1, with D unresolved. This CDR3 region has 14 residues. Germline V gene sequence: CDR1 MNHEY, CDR2 SVGAGI. V was shortened by 4 bases and J by 8 bases, with 15 bases between the two germline ends. The CDR3 loop is CASSWGRRSDEQFF. In DNA form, the CDR3 reads TGTGCCAGCAGTTGGGGTCGGAGATCTGATGAGCAGTTCTTC.

The chain is built from TRBV9 and TRBJ2-3; possibly TRBD2 for D (5 bases). V lost 4 bases and J 8 bases, leaving 8 bases between the germline ends. Per germline, CDR1 SGDLS and CDR2 YYNGEE. The CDR3 has 11 amino acids. The CDR3: CASSLGGTQYF. CDR3 bases: TGTGCCAGCAGCTTAGGAGGTACGCAGTATTTT. The full variable domain, with the rest looked up from reference TRBV9 and TRBJ2-3, is DSGVTQTPKHLITATGQRVTLRCSPRSGDLSVYWYQQSLDQGLQFLIQYYNGEERAKGNILERFSAQQFPDLHSELNLSSLELGDSALYFCASSLGGTQYFGPGTRLTVL.

A word on this clone: At the DNA level, this CDR3 is encoded by other sequences in the same sample as well. This chain uses TRBV28 with TRBJ1-5; D is unclear. The germline gives CDR1 MDHEN, CDR2 SYDVKM. This CDR3 region has 15 residues. Between the trimmed V and J ends, which lost 3 bases and 2 bases, there was a span of 11 bases. CDR3 sequence (DNA): TGTGCCAGCAGTTTCACTGGGTTTGGCAATCAGCCCCAGCATTTT. Translation: CASSFTGFGNQPQHF.

The chain has TRBV6-5 and TRBJ2-6; D tentatively reads TRBD1 or TRBD2 (5 bases each). The V gene lost 8 bases and the J gene lost 0 bases, with 11 bases spanning the gap. Germline V gene data show CDR1 as MNHEY and CDR2 as SVGAGI. The CDR3 has 15 amino acids. CDR3 amino acids: CASALGTSGANVLTF. CDR3 DNA: TGTGCCAGCGCCCTCGGGACCTCTGGGGCCAACGTCCTGACTTTC.

As DNA, the CDR3 is TGCAGCGTTCGTGACCTCTTTGGGGGAGGGCCGAATTACGAGCAGTACTTC. Its protein product is CSVRDLFGGGPNYEQYF. This chain uses TRBV29-1 with TRBJ2-7, with 7 bases aligning to TRBD2. The CDR3 covers 17 residues. Germline V gene lookup returns CDR1 SQVTM and CDR2 ANQGSEA. Germline trimming cut 5 bases from V and 4 bases from J; bases unmatched to any gene: 20.

The chain is built from TRBV6-5 and TRBJ2-2, with D possibly matching TRBD1 (6 bases). The V and J ends lost 6 bases and 0 bases respectively, with 11 bases between them. Germline V gene lookup returns CDR1 MNHEY and CDR2 SVGAGI. The CDR3 has 15 amino acids. The CDR3 coding sequence is TGTGCCAGCAGCTCCGGACAGACGAACACCGGGGAGCTGTTTTTT. This gives the protein CASSSGQTNTGELFF.

This chain connects TRBV10-3 to TRBJ2-5; weak D call: TRBD1 (6 bases). Germline V gene data show CDR1 as ENHRY and CDR2 as SYGVKD. The CDR3 covers 15 residues. Trimming cost V 1 base and J 4 bases, with 13 bases left between them. The CDR3 coding sequence is TGTGCCATCAGTGAGTTCCTAGGGGGAGTAGAGACCCAGTACTTC. As protein: CAISEFLGGVETQYF.

The chain joins TRBV9 to TRBJ2-1; 10 bases line up with TRBD2. Trimming took 3 bases from V and 3 from J; bases not matched to a gene: 12. Per germline, CDR1 SGDLS and CDR2 YYNGEE. The CDR3 sequence is 18 residues long. The CDR3 is CASSARPKLAGYYNEQFF. The DNA for the CDR3 is TGTGCCAGCAGCGCGAGACCCAAACTAGCGGGATACTACAATGAGCAGTTCTTC.

Only one count was recorded for this clone. The chain uses TRBV10-3 and TRBJ2-1; 9 bases agree with TRBD2. The CDR3 is 15 amino acids. Trimming removed 4 bases from V and 6 bases from J; junction bases left unmatched: 7. CDR1 is ENHRY and CDR2 is SYGVKD in the germline V gene. CDR3 bases: TGTGCCATCAGTGTCCTGAGCGGGAGGCGCAATGAGCAGTTCTTC. The encoded protein is CAISVLSGRRNEQFF.

The chain has TRBV27 and TRBJ1-2, with 7 bases identical to TRBD1. The CDR3 has 13 amino acids. The junction had 5 bases not matched to a gene; V was cut back by 2 bases and J by 8 bases. Germline values: CDR1 MNHEY, CDR2 SMNVEV (reference sequence). The CDR3 nucleotides read TGTGCCAGCAGTTTAAAGACAGGGTACGGCTACACCTTC. As protein: CASSLKTGYGYTF.

A remark on this clone: This same CDR3 is encoded by further DNA sequences in the sample. This chain links TRBV11-2 with TRBJ2-7; 10 nucleotides line up with TRBD1. The CDR3 is 14 residues long. Per the germline V gene, CDR1 is SGHAT and CDR2 is FQNNGV. Trimming took 3 bases from V and 2 from J; bases not matched to a gene: 1. The CDR3 reads CASSLGTGAYEQYF. CDR3 DNA sequence: TGTGCCAGCAGCTTGGGGACAGGGGCCTACGAGCAGTACTTC.

The chain uses TRBV6-5 and TRBJ2-7; 7 nucleotides align to TRBD1. The CDR3 has 14 residues. Germline CDR1 and CDR2: MNHEY and SVGAGI. With V trimmed by 5 bases and J by 5 bases, 9 bases remained unmatched. Here the CDR3 DNA reads TGTGCCAGCAGTCTCCGGGACAGTCCCCACGAGCAGTACTTC. It encodes CASSLRDSPHEQYF.

The rearrangement links TRBV4-1 to TRBJ2-2; D not resolved. The germline gives CDR1 MGHRA, CDR2 YSYEKL. The CDR3 has 17 amino acids. V was shortened by 3 bases and J by 2 bases, with 16 bases between the two germline ends. The CDR3 loop is CASSHLAESYNTGELFF. CDR3 sequence (DNA): TGCGCCAGCAGCCACCTGGCGGAAAGCTACAACACCGGGGAGCTGTTTTTT.

V is TRBV9 and J is TRBJ2-7; tentatively, D is TRBD1 or TRBD2 (5 bases each). This CDR3 contains 15 residues. From germline, CDR1 is SGDLS and CDR2 YYNGEE. The V gene lost 4 bases and the J gene lost 3 bases, with 17 bases spanning the gap. The CDR3 sequence: CASSPTPRDDYEQYF. CDR3 DNA sequence: TGTGCCAGCAGCCCGACGCCGAGGGACGACTACGAGCAGTACTTC.

Worth noting for this clone: Different DNA sequences within this sample yield the same CDR3. V usage is TRBV7-9 and J usage is TRBJ2-7; possible D gene TRBD2, 5 bases. The CDR3 sequence is 13 residues long. Germline V gene data show CDR1 as SEHNR and CDR2 as FQNEAQ (reference sequence). V was clipped by 2 bases and J by 2 bases, with 7 bases between them. CDR3 sequence: CASSLSGAYEQYF. DNA for the CDR3: TGTGCCAGCAGCTTATCCGGGGCCTACGAGCAGTACTTC.